This TCR beta chain was documented in a study of cytomegalovirus exposure and HLA in healthy donors. The PCR used 60 Vbeta and 13 Jbeta primers. Using immunoSEQ multiplex PCR, the repertoire was profiled, and TCRdb retains in-frame clones only, with some absent. In the table there are 80,000 or so clones, roughly 80% of which are singletons. CDR3 size: 13 residues. CDR1 is SGHRS, CDR2 YFSETQ, per germline. The V end was cut by 2 bases, the J end by 4 bases, with 6 bases between. This chain connects TRBV5-1 to TRBJ2-2; unclear D gene. This clonotype was obtained from a woman aged 40-49 years in good health and CMV-seronegative. Sequencing input: PBMCs. The CDR3 loop is CASSLEATGELFF. The DNA of the CDR3 is TGCGCCAGCAGCTTAGAAGCCACCGGGGAGCTGTTTTTT.